These 5 T cell receptor beta chains came from one sample sequenced in a study of CD8+CD57+ T cells in acquired aplastic anemia. Template material for TCR beta VDJ and CDR3 profiling consisted of genomic DNA. In TCRdb, the reads were re-called with MiXCR into one record per CDR3 protein. This sample has around 200,000 distinct CDR3 sequences, with around 60% found just once. Source material: sorted CD4+, CD8+, or CD8+CD57+ T cells (not recorded which) from PBMCs. The receptor source for this set is a human donor in good health.

This sequence joins TRBV24-1 and TRBJ2-7, with D possibly TRBD1 on 6 matching bases. Germline V CDR1 and CDR2: KGHDR, SFDVKD. With 5 bases removed from V and 6 bases from J, the gap between germline ends came to 13 bases. The CDR3 spans 13 residues. In DNA form, the CDR3 reads TGTGCCACCAGTGCCGCACAGGGTGGCGAGCAGTACTTC. This encodes CATSAAQGGEQYF.

This clonotype was seen at least ten times. The chain has TRBV4-3 and TRBJ1-1, with TRBD1 identical over 11 bases. V trimming: 4 bases; J trimming: 2 bases; junction bases outside the gene matches: 6. This CDR3 is 16 amino acids long. Germline CDR1 and CDR2: LGHNA and YSLEER. The CDR3 loop reads CASSPRTGGLNTEAFF. DNA of the CDR3: TGCGCCAGCAGCCCTAGGACAGGGGGCTTAAACACTGAAGCTTTCTTT.

The genes are TRBV7-9 and TRBJ1-2, with D maybe TRBD1 (6 bases). CDR1 is SEHNR and CDR2 is FQNEAQ in the germline V gene (reference sequence). V lost 5 bases and J lost 6, with 16 bases in between. This CDR3 is 14 amino acids long. The CDR3 region is CASSPSTGNHGYTF. CDR3 DNA sequence: TGTGCCAGCAGCCCCTCAACAGGGAATCATGGCTACACCTTC.

This clonotype was counted between two and nine times. The chain employs TRBV10-3 and TRBJ2-7; 7 nucleotides line up with TRBD1. The CDR3 is 15 residues long. Germline values: CDR1 ENHRY, CDR2 SYGVKD. Trimming at V came to 2 bases and at J to 3 bases, leaving 7 bases not matched to a gene. The CDR3 DNA reads as TGTGCCATCAGTGAGGACAGGGTCTTAGTCTACGAGCAGTACTTC. Translated, it gives CAISEDRVLVYEQYF.

The chain employs TRBV7-2 and TRBJ2-7; no definite D call. CDR3 length: 13 residues. The ends were cut back, 3 bases at V and 0 bases at J, with 6 bases in the middle. Germline V CDR1 and CDR2: SGHTA, FQGNSA. CDR3: CASSFYSSYEQYF. DNA for the CDR3: TGTGCCAGCAGCTTTTACAGCTCCTACGAGCAGTACTTC.